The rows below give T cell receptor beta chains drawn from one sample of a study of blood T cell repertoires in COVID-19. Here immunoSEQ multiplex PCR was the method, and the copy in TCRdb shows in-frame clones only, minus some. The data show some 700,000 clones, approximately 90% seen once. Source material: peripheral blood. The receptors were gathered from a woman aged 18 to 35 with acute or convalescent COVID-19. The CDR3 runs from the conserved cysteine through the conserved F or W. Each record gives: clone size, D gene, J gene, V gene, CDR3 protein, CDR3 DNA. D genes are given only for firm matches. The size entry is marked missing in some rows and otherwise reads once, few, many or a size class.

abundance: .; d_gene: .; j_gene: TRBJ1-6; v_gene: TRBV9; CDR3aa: CASSAGGNSPLHF; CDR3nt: TGTGCCAGCAGCGCCGGGGGTAATTCACCCCTCCACTTT
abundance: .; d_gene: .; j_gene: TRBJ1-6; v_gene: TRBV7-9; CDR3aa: CASSSQGKTPLHF; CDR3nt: TGTGCCAGCAGCTCTCAGGGAAAGACACCCCTCCACTTT
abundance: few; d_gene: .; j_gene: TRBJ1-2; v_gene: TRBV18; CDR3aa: CASSPEPYGYTF; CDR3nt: TGTGCCAGCTCACCAGAGCCCTATGGCTACACCTTC
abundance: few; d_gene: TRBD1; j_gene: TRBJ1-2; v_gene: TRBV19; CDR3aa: CASSLRDRRNYGYTF; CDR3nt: TGTGCCAGTAGCCTCCGGGACAGGAGAAACTATGGCTACACCTTC
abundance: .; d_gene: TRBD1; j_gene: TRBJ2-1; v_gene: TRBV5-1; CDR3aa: CASSQGTGRDNEQFF; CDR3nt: TGCGCCAGCAGCCAAGGGACAGGGAGGGACAATGAGCAGTTCTTC
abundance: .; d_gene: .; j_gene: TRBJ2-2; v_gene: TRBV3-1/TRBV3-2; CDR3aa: CASSQDRLLTGELFF; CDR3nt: TGTGCCAGCAGCCAAGATAGACTGCTCACCGGGGAGCTGTTTTTT
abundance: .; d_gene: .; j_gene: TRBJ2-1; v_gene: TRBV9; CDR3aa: CASQGGGSSYNEQFF; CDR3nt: TGTGCCTCACAGGGGGGCGGGAGCTCCTACAATGAGCAGTTCTTC
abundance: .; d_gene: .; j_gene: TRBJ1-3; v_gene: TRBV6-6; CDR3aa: CASSSPQISGNTIYF; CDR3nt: TGTGCCAGCAGTTCCCCACAGATTTCTGGAAACACCATATATTTT
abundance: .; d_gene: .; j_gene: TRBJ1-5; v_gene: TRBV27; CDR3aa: CASSLGRRGNQPQHF; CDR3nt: TGTGCCAGCAGTTTGGGGAGGAGGGGCAATCAGCCCCAGCATTTT
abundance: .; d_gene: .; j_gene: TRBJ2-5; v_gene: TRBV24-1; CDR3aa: CATSEGAGYQETQYF; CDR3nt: TGTGCCACCAGTGAAGGGGCCGGGTACCAAGAGACCCAGTACTTC
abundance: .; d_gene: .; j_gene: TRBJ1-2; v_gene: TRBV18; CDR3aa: CASSPWTGYGYTF; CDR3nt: TGTGCCAGCTCACCATGGACTGGCTATGGCTACACCTTC
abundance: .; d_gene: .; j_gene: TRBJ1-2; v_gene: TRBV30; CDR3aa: CAWSVQGANNYGYTF; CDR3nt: TGTGCCTGGAGTGTACAGGGCGCTAATAACTATGGCTACACCTTC
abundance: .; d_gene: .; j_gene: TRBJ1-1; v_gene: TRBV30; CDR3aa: CAWSAGGVTEAFF; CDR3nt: TGTGCCTGGAGTGCGGGAGGAGTCACTGAAGCTTTCTTT
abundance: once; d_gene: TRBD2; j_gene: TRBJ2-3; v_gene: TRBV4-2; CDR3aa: CASSHATSGGNPFDTDTQYF; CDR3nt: TGTGCCAGCAGCCATGCGACTAGCGGGGGGAACCCATTTGACACAGATACGCAGTATTTT
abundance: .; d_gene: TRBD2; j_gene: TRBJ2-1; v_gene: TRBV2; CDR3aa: CANAGTSDSYNEQFF; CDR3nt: TGTGCCAATGCCGGGACTAGCGACTCCTACAATGAGCAGTTCTTC
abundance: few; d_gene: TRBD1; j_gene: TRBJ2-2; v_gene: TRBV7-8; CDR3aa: CASRPGQILTGELFF; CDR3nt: TGTGCCAGCAGGCCGGGACAGATCCTCACCGGGGAGCTGTTTTTT
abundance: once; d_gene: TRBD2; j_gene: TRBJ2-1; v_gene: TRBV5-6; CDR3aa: CASSLGLADSYNEQFF; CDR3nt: TGTGCCAGCAGCTTGGGCCTAGCGGACTCCTACAATGAGCAGTTCTTC
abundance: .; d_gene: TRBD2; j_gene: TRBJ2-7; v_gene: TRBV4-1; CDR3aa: CASSQGPGTSSYEQYF; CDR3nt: TGCGCCAGCAGCCAAGGCCCCGGGACTAGCTCCTACGAGCAGTACTTC